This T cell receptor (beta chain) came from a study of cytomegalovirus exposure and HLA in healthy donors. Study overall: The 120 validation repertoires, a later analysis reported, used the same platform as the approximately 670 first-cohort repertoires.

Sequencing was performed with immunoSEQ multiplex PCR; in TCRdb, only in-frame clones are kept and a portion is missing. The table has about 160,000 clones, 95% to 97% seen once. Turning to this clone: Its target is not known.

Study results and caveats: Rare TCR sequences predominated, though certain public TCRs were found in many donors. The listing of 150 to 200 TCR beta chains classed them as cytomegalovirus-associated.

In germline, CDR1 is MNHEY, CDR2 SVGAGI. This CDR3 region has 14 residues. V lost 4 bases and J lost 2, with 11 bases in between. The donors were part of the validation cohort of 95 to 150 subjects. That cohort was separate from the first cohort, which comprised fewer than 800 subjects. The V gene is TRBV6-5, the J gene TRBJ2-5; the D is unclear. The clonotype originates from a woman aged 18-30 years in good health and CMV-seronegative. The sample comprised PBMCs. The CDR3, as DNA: TGTGCCAGCAGTTTCTTGGGCTCTCAAGAGACCCAGTACTTC. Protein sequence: CASSFLGSQETQYF.